A selection of T cell receptor beta chains follows, all from one sample in a study of blood T cell repertoires in COVID-19. Method: immunoSEQ multiplex PCR; TCRdb's copy keeps in-frame clones and lacks some. The sample shows more than 35,000 clones, approximately 90% of them seen only once. The sequencing sample was made of peripheral blood. The source of these receptors is a human donor in a cohort sampled during active COVID-19. The CDR3 runs from the conserved cysteine through the conserved F or W. D genes are given only for firm matches. Size values are once, few and many counts, or a class for expanded clones, and some rows have none.

D gene,V gene,J gene,clone size,CDR3 DNA,CDR3 protein
TRBD1,TRBV19,TRBJ2-7,.,TGTGCCACCAGACAGGGAAGAGGCTACGAGCAGTACTTC,CATRQGRGYEQYF
TRBD1,TRBV4-1,TRBJ1-5,.,TGCGCCAGCAGCCAAGTACTTACCGGACAGGGCTGGAATCGGAGCAATCAGCCCCAGCATTTT,CASSQVLTGQGWNRSNQPQHF
.,TRBV5-1,TRBJ1-4,.,TGCGCCAGCAGCTTCGAGGGGGGGTCTGGTTCGACTAATGAAAAACTGTTTTTT,CASSFEGGSGSTNEKLFF
TRBD1,TRBV24-1,TRBJ2-7,.,TGTGCCACCAGTGACACGGGACAGGCGTCGCAGGAGCAGTACTTC,CATSDTGQASQEQYF
.,TRBV27,TRBJ1-5,few,TGTGCCAGCAGCAATACAGGATGGGTGGGTCAGCCCCAGCATTTT,CASSNTGWVGQPQHF
.,TRBV20-1,TRBJ1-2,few,TGCAGTGCTAGTGCTCTTGGACAGCCAACCTATGGCTACACCTTC,CSASALGQPTYGYTF
TRBD1,TRBV9,TRBJ2-7,.,TGTGCCAGCAGCGTTGGACAGGGGGACTCCTACGAGCAGTACTTC,CASSVGQGDSYEQYF
TRBD2,TRBV6-6,TRBJ2-7,.,TGTGCCAGCAGTTACGCTAGCGGGAGGGACGAGCAGTACTTC,CASSYASGRDEQYF
TRBD1,TRBV24-1,TRBJ2-1,.,TGTGCCACCAGTGATCCGACAGGGAAACTCTTCTTC,CATSDPTGKLFF
.,TRBV6-2/TRBV6-3,TRBJ2-7,medium-sized,TGTGCCAGCAGTTACCAGGAGGACTCCTACGAGCAGTACTTC,CASSYQEDSYEQYF
TRBD1,TRBV7-3,TRBJ2-3,once,TGTGCCAGCAGCTCGAGGACAGGGGGCACAGATACGCAGTATTTT,CASSSRTGGTDTQYF
TRBD1,TRBV27,TRBJ1-2,.,TGTGCCAGCACCCCCGGGACAGCCACCTATGGCTACACCTTC,CASTPGTATYGYTF
.,TRBV27,TRBJ1-5,.,TGTGCCAGCAGTCCCGACATTTCGACTAGCAATCAGCCCCAGCATTTT,CASSPDISTSNQPQHF
TRBD1,TRBV19,TRBJ1-5,.,TGTGCCAGTAGTGAACTACCCGGGACAGGCTCCGCAGCCCAGCATTTT,CASSELPGTGSAAQHF
TRBD2,TRBV9,TRBJ2-3,.,TGTGCCAGCAGCGTAAGACTAGCGCGCACAGATACGCAGTATTTT,CASSVRLARTDTQYF
TRBD1,TRBV6-5,TRBJ1-1,.,TGTGCCAGCAGACTGACAGGGGGAATCGGCGCTTTCTTT,CASRLTGGIGAFF
TRBD1,TRBV28,TRBJ1-2,.,TGTGCCAGCAGTCCAAACAGGGGCGGAGGCTACACCTTC,CASSPNRGGGYTF
TRBD1,TRBV7-9,TRBJ2-7,.,TGTGCCAGCAGCCCCCGGGACAGGGTTCCGGGGGAGCAGTACTTC,CASSPRDRVPGEQYF
.,TRBV5-1,TRBJ1-2,once,TGCGCCAGCAGCTTGTCACAAACCCCCTATGGCTACACCTTC,CASSLSQTPYGYTF
TRBD1,TRBV5-6,TRBJ1-4,.,TGTGCCAGCAGCCCCCGGGGAGGCAGGGGGCGGCATGAAAAACTGTTTTTT,CASSPRGGRGRHEKLFF
.,TRBV28,TRBJ2-7,.,TGTGCCAGCAGTTCTAGCCGGATCAGGGGTGAGCAGTACTTC,CASSSSRIRGEQYF
.,TRBV5-8,TRBJ1-2,.,TGTGCCAGCAGCCGATCTGCGGGAGTCTATGGCTACACCTTC,CASSRSAGVYGYTF
.,TRBV3-1/TRBV3-2,TRBJ1-1,.,TGTGCCAGCAGACAGATGAACACTGAAGCTTTCTTT,CASRQMNTEAFF
.,TRBV10-1,TRBJ1-5,.,TGCGCCAGCGCTATAAGAGCCGCTCTTTATAGCAATCAGCCCCAGCATTTT,CASAIRAALYSNQPQHF